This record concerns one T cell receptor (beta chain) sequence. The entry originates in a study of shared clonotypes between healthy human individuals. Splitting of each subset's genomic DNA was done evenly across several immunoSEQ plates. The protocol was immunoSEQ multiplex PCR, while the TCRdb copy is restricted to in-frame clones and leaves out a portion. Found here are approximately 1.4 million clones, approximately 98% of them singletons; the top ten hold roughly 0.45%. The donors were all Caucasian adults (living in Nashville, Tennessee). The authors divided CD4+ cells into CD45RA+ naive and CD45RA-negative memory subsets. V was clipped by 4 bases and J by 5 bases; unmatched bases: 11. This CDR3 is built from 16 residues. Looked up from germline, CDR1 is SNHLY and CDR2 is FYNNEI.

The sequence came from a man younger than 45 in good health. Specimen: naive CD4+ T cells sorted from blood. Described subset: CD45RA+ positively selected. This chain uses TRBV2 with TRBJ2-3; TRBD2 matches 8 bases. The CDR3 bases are TGTGCCAGCAGTGGAGGGTTAGCGGGGCTGGGAGATACGCAGTATTTT. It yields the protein CASSGGLAGLGDTQYF.